These T cell receptor beta chains were read from a single sample in a study of cytomegalovirus exposure and HLA in healthy donors. The protocol was immunoSEQ multiplex PCR, while the TCRdb copy is restricted to in-frame clones and leaves out a portion. Among about 56,000 clones listed, about 95% were seen once. Sequencing used PBMCs. The source of these receptors is a woman under 30 in good health and CMV-seronegative. The CDR3 runs from the conserved cysteine through the conserved F or W.

J gene	V gene	CDR3 protein
TRBJ1-1	TRBV7-2	CASSLLVRRGAFF
TRBJ2-1	TRBV28	CASRIPNPGGGRAWDEQFF
TRBJ2-6	TRBV5-1	CASSPTVRGANVLTF
TRBJ1-5	TRBV7-3	CASSSVGGQLGNQPQHF
TRBJ1-5	TRBV28	CASSFRDSFLSNQPQHF
TRBJ2-3	TRBV13	CASSPRTSTDTQYF
TRBJ2-7	TRBV9	CASSPLGASGSSYEQYF
TRBJ1-5	TRBV6-5	CASSYAEGDQPQHF
TRBJ1-2	TRBV27	CASSRDSGDYGYTF
TRBJ1-5	TRBV5-8	CASSTRTGDQPQHF
TRBJ2-4	TRBV7-9	CASSRPGLGAKNIQYF
TRBJ2-7	TRBV6-1	CASGSQGRGNEQYF
TRBJ1-5	TRBV28	CASYSKAFNQPQHF
TRBJ1-1	TRBV28	CASRPAGGTEAFF
TRBJ2-3	TRBV18	CASSPVAGTSTDTQYF
TRBJ2-1	TRBV4-2	CASTGGYNEQFF
TRBJ1-4	TRBV5-1	CASSLVGRGRKSEKLFF
TRBJ2-1	TRBV25-1	CASSRGGGNEQFF
TRBJ2-3	TRBV10-2	CASSGGRRTDTQYF
TRBJ1-1	TRBV7-6	CASSPGTGAVKGEAFF
TRBJ2-5	TRBV18	CASSWFEAVRETQYF
TRBJ2-7	TRBV4-1	CASSRTGTGDIEQYF
TRBJ2-1	TRBV15	CATSASGRAGNEQFF
TRBJ2-7	TRBV7-2	CASSSRGRYEQYF
TRBJ2-7	TRBV14	CASTPPGSYEQYF
TRBJ2-3	TRBV6-1	CASSEAADSPYDTQYF
TRBJ2-7	TRBV30	CAWNPTANYEQYF
TRBJ2-2	TRBV7-6	CGSSLGAAGELFF
TRBJ2-7	TRBV6-5	CASGGQYYEQYF
TRBJ2-2	TRBV5-1	CASSEWGGNTGELFF
TRBJ1-5	TRBV19	CASSIVVGGVQPQHF
TRBJ2-2	TRBV7-9	CASSPRQGETGELFF
TRBJ1-1	TRBV18	CASSADRANTEAFF
TRBJ1-3	TRBV13	CASSLGRFSGNTIYF
TRBJ2-1	TRBV6-6	CANGSPGNEQFF
TRBJ2-3	TRBV6-4	CASSELSGGPPDTQYF
TRBJ1-1	TRBV7-9	CASGIWAFGAFF
TRBJ2-1	TRBV5-4	CASSLWAAQAQQFF
TRBJ2-1	TRBV7-2	CASSPDYSSYNEQFF
TRBJ2-7	TRBV5-5	CASRPPGTTTYEQYF
TRBJ2-7	TRBV2	CASNTGIGYEQYF
TRBJ2-7	TRBV11-2	CASSLGPGESSYEQYF
TRBJ2-7	TRBV7-2	CASSVTGGFYEQYF